The T cell receptor beta chain described here comes from a study of blood T cells in healthy people across ages. The authors ran a second PCR of roughly 6 to 12 cycles using a sample-barcoded 5' primer and a J-beta primer mix. TCRdb independently ran MiXCR on the 5' RACE reads; one entry per CDR3 protein. The sample consists of 1.5 million to 2 million distinct CDR3 sequences, approximately 28% of them appearing once. Whole-study results and caveats: The diversity estimates, figures obtained from one million T cells, were considered underestimates.

As regards this clonotype: What it binds is not known.

This clonotype originated in a woman younger than 45 in good health. Sequences were obtained from blood.

The CDR3 region is CASRSAGGHYEQYF. In DNA, the CDR3 is TGTGCCAGCAGATCCGCAGGGGGCCATTACGAGCAGTACTTC. The chain has TRBV12-3 or TRBV12-4 and TRBJ2-7; 8 bases are a match to TRBD1. With V trimmed by 6 bases and J by 4 bases, 8 bases remained unmatched. This CDR3 spans 14 amino acids.